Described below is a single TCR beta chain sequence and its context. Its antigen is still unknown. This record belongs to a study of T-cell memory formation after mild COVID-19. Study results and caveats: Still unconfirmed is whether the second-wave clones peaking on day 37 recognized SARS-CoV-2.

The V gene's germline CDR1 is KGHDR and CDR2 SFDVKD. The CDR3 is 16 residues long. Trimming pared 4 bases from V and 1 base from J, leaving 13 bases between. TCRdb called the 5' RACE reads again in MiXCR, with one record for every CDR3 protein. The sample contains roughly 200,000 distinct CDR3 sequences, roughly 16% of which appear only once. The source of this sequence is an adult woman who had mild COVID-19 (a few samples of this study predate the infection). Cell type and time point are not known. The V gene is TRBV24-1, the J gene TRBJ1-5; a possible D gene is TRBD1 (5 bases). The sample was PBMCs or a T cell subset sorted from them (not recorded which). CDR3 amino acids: CATSDHRKGSNQPQHF. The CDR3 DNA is TGTGCCACCAGTGACCACAGGAAAGGAAGCAATCAGCCCCAGCATTTT.